The source of this TCR beta chain is a study of cytomegalovirus exposure and HLA in healthy donors. This CDR3 is built from 16 residues. Germline-derived CDR1 and CDR2 are SQVTM and ANQGSEA. The V and J ends lost 2 bases and 2 bases respectively, with 17 bases between them. This clone has just one count. Antigen: not known. Overall study findings and caveats: It was reported that the classifier diagnosed cytomegalovirus status with high specificity and sensitivity in both the original and validation cohorts. In vitro, a few CMV-associated chains proved specific for CMV antigens.

Here immunoSEQ multiplex PCR was the method, and the copy in TCRdb shows in-frame clones only, minus some. The sample has 200,000 or so clones, over 75% seen once. The V and J genes are TRBV29-1 and TRBJ2-3; tentatively, D is TRBD2 (7 bases). Sequenced input: PBMCs. The clonotype comes from a woman aged 18-29 years in good health and CMV-seropositive. The CDR3 region is CSVERHRGASTDTQYF. CDR3 sequence (DNA): TGCAGCGTTGAACGCCACCGGGGGGCCTCCACAGATACGCAGTATTTT.